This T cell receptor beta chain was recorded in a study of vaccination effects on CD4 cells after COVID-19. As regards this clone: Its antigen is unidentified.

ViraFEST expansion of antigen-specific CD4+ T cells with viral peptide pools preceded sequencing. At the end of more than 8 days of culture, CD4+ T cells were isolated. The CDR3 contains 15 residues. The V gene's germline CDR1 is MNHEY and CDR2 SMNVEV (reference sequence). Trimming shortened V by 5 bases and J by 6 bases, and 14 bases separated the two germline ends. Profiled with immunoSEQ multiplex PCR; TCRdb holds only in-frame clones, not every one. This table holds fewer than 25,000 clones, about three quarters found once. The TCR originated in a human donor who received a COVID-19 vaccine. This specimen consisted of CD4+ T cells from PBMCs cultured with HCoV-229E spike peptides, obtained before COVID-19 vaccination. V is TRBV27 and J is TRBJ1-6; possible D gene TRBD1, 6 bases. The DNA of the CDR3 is TGTGCCAGCAGTAGAAACAGGGCTTCTAATTCACCCCTCCACTTT. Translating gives CASSRNRASNSPLHF.